These 15 T cell receptor beta chains share one sample of origin, sequenced in a study of early T cells in non-severe SARS-CoV-2 infection. TCRdb called the 5' RACE reads again in MiXCR, with one record for every CDR3 protein. This table has 90,000 to 100,000 distinct CDR3 sequences, roughly 13% appearing once. The sequencing sample was made of whole blood. The source is an adult who was a healthcare worker with PCR-confirmed SARS-CoV-2 infection or an uninfected control (not recorded which).

This clonotype was detected a few times. The V and J genes are TRBV7-8 and TRBJ1-4; D remains unclear. The CDR3 loop spans 15 amino acids. The germline CDR1 and CDR2 sequences are SGHVS and FQNEAQ. Trimming took off 1 base at V and 4 bases at J, with 10 bases between the two ends. The CDR3 bases are TGTGCCAGCAGCTTAGTGCGGTTTGGTAATGAAAAACTGTTTTTT. Its translation is CASSLVRFGNEKLFF.

This clonotype has a count of ten or more. The J gene is TRBJ1-1, the V gene TRBV7-9; TRBD1 matches at 11 bases. Germline CDR1 reads SEHNR; CDR2 reads FQNEAQ (reference sequence). Trimming cost V 1 base and J 6 bases; bases outside gene matches: 1. This CDR3 contains 14 residues. The CDR3 sequence: CASSLGTGGPEAFF. The CDR3 DNA follows: TGTGCCAGCAGCTTAGGGACAGGGGGCCCTGAAGCTTTCTTT.

Only a few counts were recorded for this clonotype. The chain is built from TRBV7-8 and TRBJ1-1, with D uncertain. V lost 5 bases to trimming and J lost 1 base, with 2 bases between them. The CDR3 is made up of 11 amino acids. Looked up from germline, CDR1 is SGHVS and CDR2 is FQNEAQ. The CDR3 DNA reads as TGTGCCAGCAGCGGGAACACTGAAGCTTTCTTT. It encodes CASSGNTEAFF.

This clonotype has only a few counts. V and J are TRBV5-1 and TRBJ1-6; TRBD1 matches at 7 bases. The CDR3 has 15 residues. V was pared by 3 bases and J by 3 bases, with 3 bases of the junction left unmatched. The V gene's germline CDR1 is SGHRS and CDR2 YFSETQ. CDR3: CASSWDSIYNSPLHF. CDR3 coding DNA: TGCGCCAGCAGCTGGGACAGTATCTATAATTCACCCCTCCACTTT.

This clonotype appeared many times. This sequence joins TRBV3-1 and TRBJ1-3; D remains ambiguous. Trimming took 2 bases from V and 0 from J, leaving 11 bases between them. The CDR3 is 16 amino acids. CDR1 is LGHDT, CDR2 YNNKEL, per germline (reference sequence). CDR3 sequence reads: CASSQRPEPSGNTIYF. As DNA, the CDR3 is TGTGCCAGCAGCCAAAGGCCAGAACCCTCTGGAAACACCATATATTTT.

This clonotype was picked up a small number of times. V is TRBV6-5 and J is TRBJ1-4; D is uncertain. In germline, CDR1 is MNHEY, CDR2 SVGAGI. This CDR3 contains 14 residues. V was clipped by 5 bases and J by 4 bases, with 11 bases between them. The CDR3 coding sequence is TGTGCCAGCAGTCGAGGGCGGAGTAATGAAAAACTGTTTTTT. Protein sequence: CASSRGRSNEKLFF.

This clonotype was observed many times. V usage is TRBV2 and J usage is TRBJ2-3; D possibly corresponds to TRBD2 (6 bases). CDR3 length equals 14 residues. Trimming removed 4 bases from V and 0 bases from J, with 8 bases in between. Per germline, CDR1 SNHLY and CDR2 FYNNEI. The CDR3 nucleotides are TGTGCCAGCAGTGGAAGCGGGAGCACAGATACGCAGTATTTT. Translated: CASSGSGSTDTQYF.

This clonotype was seen ten or more times. The CDR3 bases are TGTGCCAGCAGCCGACTAGCGGGGTTGGTAGAGACCCAGTACTTC. Amino acid sequence: CASSRLAGLVETQYF. The chain links TRBV6-1 to TRBJ2-5; 11 nucleotides align to TRBD2. Unmatched junction bases numbered 7, after V lost 6 bases and J lost 4 bases. Germline assignment: CDR1 MNHNS and CDR2 SASEGT. The CDR3 covers 15 residues.

The CDR3 DNA is TGTGCCAGCAGTTACTCGAATAGCGGGGGGGCCCGAAGAAATGAGCAGTTCTTC. Encoded protein: CASSYSNSGGARRNEQFF. The chain uses TRBV6-5 and TRBJ2-1; 11 nucleotides line up with TRBD2. The V segment lost 0 bases and the J segment 7 bases; nucleotides outside the gene matches: 11. This CDR3 is built from 18 residues. Germline V gene sequence: CDR1 MNHEY, CDR2 SVGAGI.

The rearrangement joins TRBV14 to TRBJ1-6, with 7 bases that match TRBD1. The CDR3 consists of 15 residues. The germline gives CDR1 SGHDN, CDR2 FVKESK. J gave up 7 bases and V 6 bases, and 9 bases lay outside the gene matches. CDR3: CASSRQGNYNSPLHF. The DNA of the CDR3 is TGTGCCAGCAGTCGACAGGGTAACTACAATTCACCCCTCCACTTT.

At least ten counts were recorded for this clonotype. The V gene is TRBV11-2, the J gene TRBJ2-5; D gene uncertain. Germline lookup yields CDR1 SGHAT and CDR2 FQNNGV. V shed 0 bases and J shed 2 bases, with 4 bases lying between them. This CDR3 is built from 13 residues. The CDR3 DNA sequence: TGTGCCAGCAGCTTAGACCCGCAAGAGACCCAGTACTTC. Translated, it gives CASSLDPQETQYF.

This clonotype was picked up a small number of times. The chain uses TRBV19 and TRBJ1-1; 9 bases are shared with TRBD1. This CDR3 is 13 amino acids long. The germline gives CDR1 LNHDA, CDR2 SQIVND (reference sequence). The V segment lost 6 bases and the J segment 6 bases; nucleotides outside the gene matches: 5. CDR3 in DNA: TGTGCCAGTAGAGCAACAGGGGGCTCTGAAGCTTTCTTT. It codes for CASRATGGSEAFF. Full variable domain (remainder filled in from reference TRBV19 and TRBJ1-1): DGGITQSPKYLFRKEGQNVTLSCEQNLNHDAMYWYRQDPGQGLRLIYYSQIVNDFQKGDIAEGYSVSREKKESFPLTVTSAQKNPTAFYLCASRATGGSEAFFGQGTRLTVV.

This clonotype was observed a single time. CDR3: CASSRSGQRAFF. The CDR3 region has the DNA TGTGCCAGCAGCCGGTCCGGGCAGCGGGCTTTCTTT. The chain links TRBV6-1 to TRBJ1-1, with no clear D. Germline V CDR1 and CDR2: MNHNS, SASEGT. The CDR3 totals 12 residues. Trimming took 6 bases from V and 11 from J, leaving 16 bases between them.

V gene TRBV13 combines with J gene TRBJ2-1; D uncertain. Trimming removed 4 bases at V and 0 bases at J, with 13 bases between. CDR1 PRHDT and CDR2 FYEKMQ come from the germline V gene (reference sequence). The CDR3 extends over 16 amino acids. CDR3 loop: CASSSRGRLSYNEQFF. As DNA, the CDR3 is TGTGCCAGCAGCTCCAGAGGCAGGCTCTCCTACAATGAGCAGTTCTTC.

This clonotype was recorded at least ten times. V is TRBV3-1 and J is TRBJ2-5, with D maybe TRBD1 (5 bases). This CDR3 comprises 15 residues. Trimming cost V 4 bases and J 1 base, with 13 bases left between them. The germline gives CDR1 LGHDT, CDR2 YNNKEL (reference sequence). The CDR3 is CASSRPTATQETQYF. CDR3 DNA: TGTGCCAGCAGCCGTCCGACAGCGACCCAAGAGACCCAGTACTTC.